One sample yielded the 21 T cell receptor beta chains listed below, sequenced in a study of shared clonotypes between healthy human individuals. Using immunoSEQ multiplex PCR, the repertoire was profiled, and TCRdb retains in-frame clones only, with some absent. The table includes fewer than 350,000 clones, 80% to 90% detected once. Input material: memory CD8+ T cells sorted from blood. The subset denotes: CD45RO+ cells pooled with CCR7-negative TemRA cells. The receptor source for this set is a man aged 18 to 30 in good health.

V and J are TRBV7-9 and TRBJ2-1; D uncertain. Germline V gene lookup returns CDR1 SEHNR and CDR2 FQNEAQ (reference sequence). The CDR3 is 13 amino acids. V lost 5 bases and J lost 7, with 12 bases in between. The CDR3 coding sequence is TGTGCCAGCAGCCCCGAGGATGGGAATGAGCAGTTCTTC. It specifies CASSPEDGNEQFF.

The chain is built from TRBV7-9 and TRBJ2-7; the D call may be TRBD1 or TRBD2 (7 bases each). Trimming took 1 base from V and 3 from J, leaving 16 bases between them. In germline, CDR1 is SEHNR, CDR2 FQNEAQ (reference sequence). The CDR3 spans 16 residues. CDR3 sequence: CASSLGSGGDDYEQYF. The CDR3 DNA follows: TGTGCCAGCAGCTTAGGCTCAGGGGGGGATGACTACGAGCAGTACTTC.

The V call is TRBV7-9, the J call TRBJ1-2; D gene uncertain. Germline CDR1 reads SEHNR; CDR2 reads FQNEAQ (reference sequence). This CDR3 contains 14 residues. Between the trimmed V and J ends, which lost 3 bases and 8 bases, there was a span of 16 bases. The CDR3 is CASSFGQSGSGYTF. DNA of the CDR3: TGTGCCAGCAGCTTTGGGCAGTCCGGTTCAGGCTACACCTTC.

This sequence joins TRBV10-3 and TRBJ2-2, with 16 bases that match TRBD2. This CDR3 has 19 amino acids. V was clipped by 0 bases and J by 4 bases; unmatched bases: 5. Germline CDR1 ENHRY, CDR2 SYGVKD. The DNA for the CDR3 is TGTGCCATCAGTGAGTCGGGACTAGCGGGAGGGCCCACCACCGGGGAGCTGTTTTTT. It translates to CAISESGLAGGPTTGELFF.

This clone has only one observation. The rearrangement uses TRBV6-1 and TRBJ2-6; D is perhaps TRBD2 (6 bases). V lost 7 bases and J lost 7, with 17 bases in between. CDR1 and CDR2 from the germline V gene are MNHNS and SASEGT. CDR3 size: 15 residues. The DNA for the CDR3 is TGTGCCAGCAACCCTCTGAGGGGACTTGCCAACGTCCTGACTTTC. This translates into CASNPLRGLANVLTF.

This clone was seen only a few times. This sample includes further DNA sequences coding for the same CDR3. The chain uses TRBV9 and TRBJ1-2; D is unclear. The germline gives CDR1 SGDLS, CDR2 YYNGEE. This CDR3 contains 14 residues. The germline V and J ends were trimmed by 0 bases and 0 bases, with 6 bases remaining between them. CDR3 loop: CASSVAGTNYGYTF. The DNA for the CDR3 is TGTGCCAGCAGCGTAGCGGGAACTAACTATGGCTACACCTTC.

This chain links TRBV5-1 with TRBJ1-2; 7 nucleotides align to TRBD1. There are 14 residues in the CDR3. Germline V CDR1 and CDR2: SGHRS, YFSETQ. The V segment lost 4 bases and the J segment 6 bases; nucleotides outside the gene matches: 9. The CDR3 nucleotides are TGCGCCAGCAGCACGGACAGGACCCGGGATGGCTACACCTTC. Translated, it gives CASSTDRTRDGYTF.

This rearrangement joins TRBV6-5 to TRBJ1-4, with D possibly TRBD1 on 6 matching bases. V was pared by 0 bases and J by 8 bases, with 16 bases between. The CDR3 contains 16 residues. Germline CDR1 MNHEY, CDR2 SVGAGI. The CDR3 bases are TGTGCCAGCAGTTACTCGGGGTCAGGGGCGGGAGAAAAACTGTTTTTT. It translates to CASSYSGSGAGEKLFF.

This sequence joins TRBV18 and TRBJ2-1; D gene uncertain. The CDR3 runs 12 residues. V was clipped by 2 bases and J by 7 bases, with 6 bases between them. Germline V gene lookup returns CDR1 KGHSH and CDR2 LQKENI. Here the CDR3 reads CASSPADNEQFF. The CDR3 DNA follows: TGTGCCAGCTCACCAGCGGATAATGAGCAGTTCTTC. Looking up the rest from reference TRBV18 and TRBJ2-1 gives the full variable domain: NAGVMQNPRHLVRRRGQEARLRCSPMKGHSHVYWYRQLPEEGLKFMVYLQKENIIDESGMPKERFSAEFPKEGPSILRIQQVVRGDSAAYFCASSPADNEQFFGPGTRLTVL.

The chain links TRBV6-1 to TRBJ1-5; weak D call: TRBD1 (6 bases). The germline V and J ends were trimmed by 3 bases and 1 base, with 10 bases remaining between them. The CDR3 spans 15 residues. CDR1 is MNHNS, CDR2 SASEGT, per germline. The CDR3 protein is CASSDAGESNQPQHF. The CDR3 DNA follows: TGTGCCAGCAGTGATGCAGGGGAGAGCAATCAGCCCCAGCATTTT.

The V gene is TRBV6-6, the J gene TRBJ2-7; D is unresolved. With 0 bases removed from V and 4 bases from J, the gap between germline ends came to 13 bases. This CDR3 is built from 15 residues. Germline CDR1 reads MNHNY; CDR2 reads SVGAGI (reference sequence). The CDR3 here is CASSYSSGPLYEQYF. DNA of the CDR3: TGTGCCAGCAGTTACTCGTCCGGACCGCTTTACGAGCAGTACTTC.

The chain uses TRBV5-6 and TRBJ1-6, with 8 bases lining up with TRBD1. The CDR3 consists of 14 residues. Germline CDR1 and CDR2: SGHDT and YYEEEE. V was pared by 4 bases and J by 14 bases, with 11 bases of the junction left unmatched. CDR3 in amino acids: CASSEEDRAPSLHF. The CDR3 bases are TGTGCCAGCAGCGAGGAGGACAGGGCGCCGTCCCTCCACTTT. Looking up the rest from reference TRBV5-6 and TRBJ1-6 gives the full variable domain: DAGVTQSPTHLIKTRGQQVTLRCSPKSGHDTVSWYQQALGQGPQFIFQYYEEEERQRGNFPDRFSGHQFPNYSSELNVNALLLGDSALYLCASSEEDRAPSLHFGNGTRLTVT.

The chain couples TRBV13 to TRBJ2-2, with TRBD2 as a possible D gene (7 bases). The CDR3 is 15 amino acids. With 5 bases removed from V and 4 bases from J, the gap between germline ends came to 14 bases. Per germline, CDR1 PRHDT and CDR2 FYEKMQ (reference sequence). The CDR3 spells CASSDGGLLTGELFF. In DNA, the CDR3 is TGTGCCAGCAGCGACGGGGGGCTTCTCACCGGGGAGCTGTTTTTT.

The chain couples TRBV5-8 to TRBJ1-2; TRBD1 matches 8 bases. With 2 bases clipped from V and 7 bases from J, the junction kept 10 bases outside the gene matches. This CDR3 is built from 15 residues. CDR1 and CDR2 from the germline V gene are SGHTS and YDEGEE. In DNA form, the CDR3 reads TGTGCCAGCAGCTTACCGGCAGGGGGCAATTTTGGCTACACCTTC. This translates into CASSLPAGGNFGYTF.

The chain links TRBV10-1 to TRBJ2-1; the match to TRBD2 covers 10 bases. The CDR3 is made up of 16 amino acids. V dropped 3 bases and J dropped 3; count of bases not matched to a gene: 5. Looked up from germline, CDR1 is WNHNN and CDR2 is SYGVQD (reference sequence). CDR3: CASSDLAGVSYNEQFF. DNA for the CDR3: TGCGCCAGCAGTGATCTAGCGGGGGTCAGCTACAATGAGCAGTTCTTC.

The chain uses TRBV7-9 and TRBJ2-2; no clear D. This CDR3 has 11 amino acids. Germline V gives CDR1 SEHNR, CDR2 FQNEAQ (reference sequence). Trimming removed 5 bases at V and 4 bases at J, with 2 bases between. The CDR3 sequence is CASSRTGELFF. The CDR3 bases are TGTGCCAGCAGCCGCACCGGGGAGCTGTTTTTT.

This clone showed up just once. The rearrangement uses TRBV6-1 and TRBJ2-1, with 7 bases fitting TRBD2. The CDR3 covers 15 residues. V dropped 2 bases and J dropped 7; count of bases not matched to a gene: 8. Germline values: CDR1 MNHNS, CDR2 SASEGT. The CDR3: CASSEPGTRGNEQFF. The CDR3 coding sequence is TGTGCCAGCAGTGAACCCGGGACGCGGGGGAATGAGCAGTTCTTC.

The CDR3 nucleotides are TGTGCCAGCAGCGCTCCCGGGACAAGGGGAAACACTGAAGCTTTCTTT. This encodes CASSAPGTRGNTEAFF. The chain uses TRBV9 and TRBJ1-1; possible D gene TRBD1, 6 bases. Trimming stripped 3 bases from V and 2 bases from J, with 17 bases between. There are 16 residues in the CDR3. Per the germline V gene, CDR1 is SGDLS and CDR2 is YYNGEE.

CDR3 bases: TGTGCCAGCAGCGTCCGGACTAGCGAAGAGACCCAGTACTTC. Translating gives CASSVRTSEETQYF. This rearrangement joins TRBV13 to TRBJ2-5; 9 bases are shared with TRBD2. The CDR3 is made up of 14 amino acids. J gave up 3 bases and V 5 bases, and 4 bases lay outside the gene matches. Germline CDR1 is PRHDT and CDR2 is FYEKMQ (reference sequence).

V and J are TRBV28 and TRBJ1-6, with TRBD1 as a possible D gene (5 bases). With 3 bases removed from V and 6 bases from J, the gap between germline ends came to 12 bases. Germline assignment: CDR1 MDHEN and CDR2 SYDVKM. The CDR3 has 15 amino acids. The CDR3 reads CASSLSGASNSPLHF. The CDR3, as DNA: TGTGCCAGCAGTTTGAGTGGGGCTAGTAATTCACCCCTCCACTTT. The whole variable domain, remainder taken from reference TRBV28 and TRBJ1-6, is DVKVTQSSRYLVKRTGEKVFLECVQDMDHENMFWYRQDPGLGLRLIYFSYDVKMKEKGDIPEGYSVSREKKERFSLILESASTNQTSMYLCASSLSGASNSPLHFGNGTRLTVT.

CDR3 sequence reads: CATSSPLRGYEQYF. The CDR3 DNA sequence: TGTGCCACCAGCAGTCCCCTTAGGGGGTACGAGCAGTACTTC. The chain couples TRBV15 to TRBJ2-7; D possibly corresponds to TRBD1 (6 bases). With 3 bases removed from V and 4 bases from J, the gap between germline ends came to 13 bases. This CDR3 spans 14 amino acids. Germline loops: CDR1 LNHNV, CDR2 YYDKDF (reference sequence).